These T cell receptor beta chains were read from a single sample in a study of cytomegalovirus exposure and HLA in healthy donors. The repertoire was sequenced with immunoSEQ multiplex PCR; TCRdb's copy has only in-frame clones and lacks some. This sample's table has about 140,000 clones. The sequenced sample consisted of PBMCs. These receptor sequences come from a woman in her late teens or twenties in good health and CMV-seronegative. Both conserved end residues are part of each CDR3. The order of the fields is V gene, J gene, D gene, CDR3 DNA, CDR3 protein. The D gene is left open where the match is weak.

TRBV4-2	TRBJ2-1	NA	TGTGCCAGCAGCCACATCAATGAGCAGTTCTTC	CASSHINEQFF
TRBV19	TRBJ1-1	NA	TGTGCCAGTAGACAAACCGTGGGGGGCACTGAAGCTTTCTTT	CASRQTVGGTEAFF
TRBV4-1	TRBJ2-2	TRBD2	TGCGCCAGCAGCCAAAAACTAGCGACCGGGGAGCTGTTTTTT	CASSQKLATGELFF
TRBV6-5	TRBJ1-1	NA	TGTGCCAGCAGTTACTCGCGACCAACAATCGGGGGGGCTTTCTTT	CASSYSRPTIGGAFF
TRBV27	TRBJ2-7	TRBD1	TGTGCCAGCAGGGAACAACAGGGGACCCGCTACGAGCAGTACTTC	CASREQQGTRYEQYF
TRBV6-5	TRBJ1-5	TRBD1	TGTGCCAGCAGTGCGGACAGGGCACAGCCCCAGCATTTT	CASSADRAQPQHF
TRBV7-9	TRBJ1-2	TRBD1	TGTGCCAGCAGCTTCCCCGGGACAGCTAACTATGGCTACACCTTC	CASSFPGTANYGYTF
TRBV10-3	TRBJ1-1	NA	TGTGCCATCAGTGAGCTACGGACTAACACTGAAGCTTTCTTT	CAISELRTNTEAFF
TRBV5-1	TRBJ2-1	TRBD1	TGCGCCAGCAGCCGGACAGGGCCAGGAGTGAATGAGCAGTTCTTC	CASSRTGPGVNEQFF
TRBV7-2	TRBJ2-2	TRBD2	TGTGCCAGCAGCTTAGGACTAGCGGGAGGGGAGGACACCGGGGAGCTGTTTTTT	CASSLGLAGGEDTGELFF
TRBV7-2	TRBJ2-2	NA	TGTGCCAGCAGCTCCCCCGCGGGATGGAACACCGGGGAGCTGTTTTTT	CASSSPAGWNTGELFF
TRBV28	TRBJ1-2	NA	TGTGCCAGCAGTTCCCAAACGCAGGGGTACTATGGCTACACCTTC	CASSSQTQGYYGYTF
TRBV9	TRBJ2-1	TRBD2	TGTGCCAGCAGCTACACTAGCGGGGCAAATGAGCAGTTCTTC	CASSYTSGANEQFF
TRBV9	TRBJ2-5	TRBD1	TGTGCCAGCAGCTCCCGGACAGGAAAGGGAGAGACCCAGTACTTC	CASSSRTGKGETQYF
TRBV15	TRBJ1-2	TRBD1	TGTGCCACCAGCAGAGTGACAGGGTATGGCTACACCTTC	CATSRVTGYGYTF
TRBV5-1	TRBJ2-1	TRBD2	TGCGCCAGCAGCTTGGTTGCGTCGGGGGGTGAGCAGTTCTTC	CASSLVASGGEQFF
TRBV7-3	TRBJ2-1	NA	TGTGCCAGCAGCTCGGGACTTTACTACAATGAGCAGTTCTTC	CASSSGLYYNEQFF
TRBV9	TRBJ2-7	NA	TGTGCCAGCAGCGTCGGACTGCAAGCGTACGAGCAGTACTTC	CASSVGLQAYEQYF
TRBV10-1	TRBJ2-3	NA	TGCGCCAGCAGTGAAAGGGGGAGCACCACAGATACGCAGTATTTT	CASSERGSTTDTQYF
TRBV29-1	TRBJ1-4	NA	TGCAGCGTTGAAGCGGGGTTTAATGAAAAACTGTTTTTT	CSVEAGFNEKLFF
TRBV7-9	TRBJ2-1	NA	TGTGCCAGCAGCTTATTAGGAGGGTTAGGCAATGAGCAGTTCTTC	CASSLLGGLGNEQFF
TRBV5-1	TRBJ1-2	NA	TGCGCCAGCAGCTTGGCGCAGGATTATGGCTACACCTTC	CASSLAQDYGYTF
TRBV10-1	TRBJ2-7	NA	TGCGCCAGCAGTGAGTGCTTGAGATGCGAGCAGTACTTC	CASSECLRCEQYF
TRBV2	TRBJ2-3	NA	TGTGCCAGCAAACTGCACGTAGGGGACACAGATACGCAGTATTTT	CASKLHVGDTDTQYF